This T cell receptor (beta chain) was recorded in a study of identical twins. Study-wide points: For zero-insertion analyses, partial confounding could come from invariant MAIT and iNKT cells. In beta out-of-frame sequences, the excess sharing between twins was weaker. Recombination models fit unrelated individuals' TCR alpha sharing but underestimated twins'.

The table lists this clonotype with many counts. What it recognizes is unknown. TCRdb re-derived calls from the 5' RACE reads in MiXCR, one entry per CDR3 protein. Of 650,000 to 800,000 distinct CDR3 sequences listed, 8% to 9% are singletons. Germline values: CDR1 KGHDR, CDR2 SFDVKD. The CDR3 is 16 residues long. V shed 4 bases, J shed 10 bases, and the junction held 13 bases outside the gene matches. This sample also appeared in a second study, on yellow fever vaccine responses in identical twins.

Specimen: PBMCs. The source of this sequence is a woman in her late teens or twenties in good health. The gene calls are TRBV24-1 and TRBJ2-1, with 9 positions matching TRBD2. CDR3 nucleotide sequence: TGTGCCACCAGTGACCAGACTAGCGGAGGAGGGGGCGAGCAGTTCTTC. Translating it yields CATSDQTSGGGGEQFF.